The rows below give T cell receptor beta chains drawn from one sample of a study of cytomegalovirus exposure and HLA in healthy donors. Profiling relied on immunoSEQ multiplex PCR, and the TCRdb table lists in-frame clones only, not all of them. The table includes approximately 180,000 clones, roughly 78% detected once. The sample comprised PBMCs. The receptors originated from a woman aged 50 to 65 in good health and CMV-seropositive. CDR3s include the opening cysteine and the closing phenylalanine or tryptophan. The D gene is left open where the match is weak. Only some rows state a clone size, as once, few, many or a class for expanded clones.

j_call d_call v_call clone_size cdr3_nt cdr3_aa
TRBJ1-3 TRBD1 TRBV4-1 NA TGCGCCACCAAGCCCCAGGACAGGGCTCCTGGAAACACCATATATTTT CATKPQDRAPGNTIYF
TRBJ1-2 NA TRBV5-1 NA TGCGCCAGCAGTCCACAAGGCCAGGGGTATGGCTACACCTTC CASSPQGQGYGYTF
TRBJ2-7 TRBD2 TRBV4-2 NA TGTGCCAGCAGCCAAGATTTAGCGGGGGGCTACGAGCAGTACTTC CASSQDLAGGYEQYF
TRBJ1-1 NA TRBV5-3 NA TGTGCCAGAAGCTCCATGGGGAGAAACACTGAAGCTTTCTTT CARSSMGRNTEAFF
TRBJ1-4 NA TRBV19 NA TGTGCCAGTAAGGGGGGGCGGACTAATGAAAAACTGTTTTTT CASKGGRTNEKLFF
TRBJ2-1 TRBD2 TRBV9 NA TGTGCCAGCAGCCCCACCGGGACTAGCGGGGGGGCCGGTCAGTTCTTC CASSPTGTSGGAGQFF
TRBJ2-4 NA TRBV6-1 NA TGTGCCAGCAGTGAAGCGCCCGTCGCCTCGGTATTAAACATTCAGTACTTC CASSEAPVASVLNIQYF
TRBJ1-6 TRBD1 TRBV10-3 NA TGTGCCAACAGGGGCCCTGAAGGTTCACCCCTCCACTTT CANRGPEGSPLHF
TRBJ2-3 NA TRBV30 NA TGTGCCTGGAGCCCCCAGGAAGATACGCAGTATTTT CAWSPQEDTQYF
TRBJ2-5 TRBD2 TRBV11-2 few TGTGCCAGCAGCTTAGGAGCGGGGGGGCAAGAGACCCAGTACTTC CASSLGAGGQETQYF
TRBJ2-5 NA TRBV27 once TGTGCCAGCAGTTTTGGGGGGGCCTGGGAGACCCAGTACTTC CASSFGGAWETQYF
TRBJ1-4 NA TRBV5-5 NA TGTGCCAGCAGCTTTCGGGTCGATTTAAAACTGTTTTTT CASSFRVDLKLFF
TRBJ2-7 NA TRBV7-9 NA TGTGCCAGCAGCTTAGGGACAATCGCCTACGAGCAGTACTTC CASSLGTIAYEQYF
TRBJ2-1 TRBD1 TRBV25-1 NA TGTGCCAGCAGTGAAGGGACAGTTTATTACAATGAGCAGTTCTTC CASSEGTVYYNEQFF
TRBJ1-2 TRBD1 TRBV5-4 NA TGTGCCAGCAGCTTGGGGCAGGGGGCGCGGGGCTACACCTTC CASSLGQGARGYTF
TRBJ2-7 TRBD1 TRBV5-1 NA TGTGCCAGCAGCTTGGCCCGGACAGGGAAGAACGAGCAGTACTTC CASSLARTGKNEQYF
TRBJ1-1 NA TRBV6-5 NA TGTGCCAGCAGTTACTCCCAGATGAACACTGAAGCTTTCTTT CASSYSQMNTEAFF
TRBJ1-6 TRBD1 TRBV11-1 NA TGTGCCAGCAGCCGGACAGGTTCTTATAATTCACCCCTCCACTTT CASSRTGSYNSPLHF
TRBJ1-5 TRBD1 TRBV7-8 NA TGTGCCAGCAGCCAAGAAGGGGGCTACAATCAGCCCCAGCATTTT CASSQEGGYNQPQHF
TRBJ1-1 TRBD1 TRBV7-9 NA TGTGCCAGCAGCTCTTACCGGGACAGGGGCCCCATCGGGGCTGAAGCTTTCTTT CASSSYRDRGPIGAEAFF
TRBJ2-7 TRBD1 TRBV6-5 NA TGTGCCAGCAGCCTCGGGACAGTCGCCTACGAGCAGTACTTC CASSLGTVAYEQYF
TRBJ2-1 NA TRBV11-2 NA TGTGCCAGCAGCCCTCTCTTGAGCTCCTACAATGAGCAGTTCTTC CASSPLLSSYNEQFF
TRBJ2-7 NA TRBV29-1 few TGCAGCGTTACGGAGCGCACCTACGAGCAGTACTTC CSVTERTYEQYF
TRBJ1-3 TRBD1 TRBV27 once TGTGCCAGCAGTTTATCAGCCCCCTACAGGGGCTCTGGAAACACCATATATTTT CASSLSAPYRGSGNTIYF
TRBJ2-7 TRBD2 TRBV29-1 once TGCAGCGTGGCCGGGACTAGCGGGGCCTACGAGCAGTACTTC CSVAGTSGAYEQYF
TRBJ2-7 NA TRBV23-1 few TGCGCAGGGCGGAGGGTGGTCTACGAGCAGTACTTC CAGRRVVYEQYF
TRBJ2-7 NA TRBV2 NA TGTGCCAGCAGCCTGACAACCGAGCAGTACTTC CASSLTTEQYF
TRBJ1-6 NA TRBV7-9 NA TGTGCCAGCAGCTCGCGGGGAAATAATTCACCCCTCCACTTT CASSSRGNNSPLHF
TRBJ2-7 NA TRBV7-3 NA TGTGCCAGCACCCCGAGTAGGGCCAGGGGTGGGGTCCTAGGGCAGTACTTC CASTPSRARGGVLGQYF
TRBJ1-2 TRBD1 TRBV7-3 few TGTGCCAGCAGCTTAACGTTCAGGGGGAAGGAGGGCTACACCTTC CASSLTFRGKEGYTF
TRBJ1-1 NA TRBV7-3 once TGTGCCAGCAGCCAGACACCAAACACTGAAGCTTTCTTT CASSQTPNTEAFF
TRBJ2-1 NA TRBV30 NA TGTGCCTGGAGAAGAATAGCCTACAATGAGCAGTTCTTC CAWRRIAYNEQFF
TRBJ1-1 TRBD1 TRBV19 NA TGTGCCAGTAGGCCACAGGGGGTCGCTGAAGCTTTCTTT CASRPQGVAEAFF
TRBJ2-3 NA TRBV29-1 NA TGCAGCGTTCAGGGTATCGGCACAGATACGCAGTATTTT CSVQGIGTDTQYF
TRBJ2-3 NA TRBV6-5 NA TGTGCCAGCAGTTCCCTCCAGGGTATAATCACAGATACGCAGTATTTT CASSSLQGIITDTQYF
TRBJ2-3 TRBD2 TRBV5-1 NA TGCGCCAGCAGCTTGAAAGCGGGGGGGCCAGATACGCAGTATTTT CASSLKAGGPDTQYF
TRBJ2-7 TRBD1 TRBV7-3 NA TGTGCCAGCAGCCTAGGGACAGGGCTTGACGAGCAGTACTTC CASSLGTGLDEQYF
TRBJ2-7 NA TRBV10-3 NA TGTGCCACCCGTCGAATAGCGGTCTCCTACGAGCAGTACTTC CATRRIAVSYEQYF
TRBJ2-2 TRBD2 TRBV6-5 few TGTGCCAGCAGTTACGCGGGGGGCACGGTCACCGGGGAGCTGTTTTTT CASSYAGGTVTGELFF
TRBJ2-7 TRBD2 TRBV7-9 NA TGTGCCAGCAGCTTCGGCAATAGCGGGGAAGTCTCCTACGAGCAGTACTTC CASSFGNSGEVSYEQYF
TRBJ2-7 TRBD1 TRBV6-5 NA TGTGCCAGCTCCTTAGGACAGGGACGGTACGAGCAGTACTTC CASSLGQGRYEQYF
TRBJ1-4 TRBD1 TRBV19 NA TGTGCCAGCTTCGACAGGGGTAATGAAAAACTGTTTTTT CASFDRGNEKLFF
TRBJ2-5 NA TRBV19 NA TGTGCCAGTAGTGCGGGGTACCAAGAGACCCAGTACTTC CASSAGYQETQYF
TRBJ2-1 TRBD1 TRBV27 few TGTGCCAGCAGACTACAGGGGGCAGGGGAGCAGTTCTTC CASRLQGAGEQFF
TRBJ1-1 TRBD1 TRBV6-4 NA TGTGCCAGCAGTGACCGGGACAGCCTCCTGAACCCCCTCAACACTGAAGCTTTCTTT CASSDRDSLLNPLNTEAFF
TRBJ1-6 TRBD1 TRBV9 few TGTGCCAGCAGCGTCGAAATCGGACAGGGGGGGAATTCACCCCTCCACTTT CASSVEIGQGGNSPLHF
TRBJ2-4 NA TRBV5-1 NA TGCGCCAGCAGCTTTAGCTCGATACTAGCCAAAAACATTCAGTACTTC CASSFSSILAKNIQYF
TRBJ1-6 NA TRBV6-1 NA TGTGCCAGCACGAGAGGCCTCGATTCACCCCTCCACTTT CASTRGLDSPLHF
TRBJ2-2 NA TRBV9 NA TGTGCCAGCAGCGTAGGAGGGGGAGATACCGGGGAGCTGTTTTTT CASSVGGGDTGELFF
TRBJ2-1 TRBD1 TRBV7-6 NA TGTGCCAGCAGCCCAAGGACAGGGGGAAGGAATGAGCAGTTCTTC CASSPRTGGRNEQFF